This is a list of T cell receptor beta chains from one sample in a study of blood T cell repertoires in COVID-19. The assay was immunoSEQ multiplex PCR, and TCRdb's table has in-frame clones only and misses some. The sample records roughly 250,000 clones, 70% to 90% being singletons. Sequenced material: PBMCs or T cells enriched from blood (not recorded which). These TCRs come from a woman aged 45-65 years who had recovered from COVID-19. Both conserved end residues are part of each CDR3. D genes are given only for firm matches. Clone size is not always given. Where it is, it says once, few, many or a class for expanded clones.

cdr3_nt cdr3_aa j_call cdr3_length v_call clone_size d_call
TGTGCCAGCAGTTTACGGGGGGACAGGGCCTCCTATGGCTACACCTTC CASSLRGDRASYGYTF TRBJ1-2 16 TRBV28 . TRBD1
TGTGCCAGCAGCTTACGGACAGGAGTCAGCTCTGGAAACACCATATATTTT CASSLRTGVSSGNTIYF TRBJ1-3 17 TRBV7-2 . TRBD1
TGTGCCAGCAGCCCCGGGACAGGGCTTGCTTGCACCTTC CASSPGTGLACTF TRBJ1-2 13 TRBV7-9 . TRBD1
TGCGCCAGCAGCACTAGCGGGAGCTACAATGAGCAGTTCTTC CASSTSGSYNEQFF TRBJ2-1 14 TRBV5-1 . TRBD2
TGTGCCACCAGTGATGAGACAGGGGCCCACGCTAACACCACAGATACGCAGTATTTT CATSDETGAHANTTDTQYF TRBJ2-3 19 TRBV24-1 . TRBD1
TGTGCCAGCAGCCTGCGGACAGGATACACCGGGGAGCTGTTTTTT CASSLRTGYTGELFF TRBJ2-2 15 TRBV7-8 once TRBD1
TGTGCCAGCAGCCGAGAGACACAGAACACTGAAGCTTTCTTT CASSRETQNTEAFF TRBJ1-1 14 TRBV4-2 . .
TGCGCCAGCAGCGTCCAGACAGGGGGAAGCAACACTGAAGCTTTCTTT CASSVQTGGSNTEAFF TRBJ1-1 16 TRBV5-1 . TRBD1
TGTGCCATCAGTGAGCGGGACAGAGCCTATGGCTACACCTTC CAISERDRAYGYTF TRBJ1-2 14 TRBV10-3 . TRBD1
TGTGCCAGCAGTCCGCCCCGGTCCGAGCAGTACTTC CASSPPRSEQYF TRBJ2-7 12 TRBV12-3/TRBV12-4 . .
TGCAGCGTGTCGGGCAGGGCGGAAATTTATGGCTACACCTTC CSVSGRAEIYGYTF TRBJ1-2 14 TRBV29-1 few .
TGTGCCAGCAGCTTAGTAACACTAAACGCAGCTACGCAGTATTTT CASSLVTLNAATQYF TRBJ2-3 15 TRBV7-9 . .
TGTGCCACCAGTGACCCGAGGACAGGGGGTTCCGGGGAGCTGTTTTTT CATSDPRTGGSGELFF TRBJ2-2 16 TRBV24-1 . TRBD1
TGTGCCAGCTCACCACTCCCCTCTCCGGATACGCAGTATTTT CASSPLPSPDTQYF TRBJ2-3 14 TRBV18 . .
TGTGCCAGCAGCATTATACAGGGGGGAAACACTGAAGCTTTCTTT CASSIIQGGNTEAFF TRBJ1-1 15 TRBV7-3 . TRBD1
TGTGCCAGCAGCTCCATCAGGGGGCGAAACTACGAGCAGTACTTC CASSSIRGRNYEQYF TRBJ2-7 15 TRBV11-2 . TRBD1
TGCGCCAGCAGCCCTACCCAGGGGAATAATTCACCCCTCCACTTT CASSPTQGNNSPLHF TRBJ1-6 15 TRBV5-1 . .
TGTGCCAGCAGTTACGACCGGGGGGGACAGCCCCAGCATTTT CASSYDRGGQPQHF TRBJ1-5 14 TRBV6-5 . .
TGTGCCAGCAGCTTAGGAAAGAGCCCCTACGAGCAGTACTTC CASSLGKSPYEQYF TRBJ2-7 14 TRBV7-8 . .
TGCGCCAGCAGTGAGAGATCACCGGGACTAGCGGGAGCGATACCCTACGAGCAGTACTTC CASSERSPGLAGAIPYEQYF TRBJ2-7 20 TRBV10-2 few TRBD2
TGTGCCAGCAGTTTTCACAGGGGAGTTGTCGAGCAGTACTTC CASSFHRGVVEQYF TRBJ2-7 14 TRBV28 . TRBD1
TGCGCCAGCAGCCAGAGCCTATTAAATGAAAAACTGTTTTTT CASSQSLLNEKLFF TRBJ1-4 14 TRBV4-1 . .
TGTGCCAGCAGTGCGCTAGCGGGAGAGTTCGATACGCAGTATTTT CASSALAGEFDTQYF TRBJ2-3 15 TRBV6-4 . TRBD2
TGTGCCAGCAGCCCTGAGGGCTCCCCTGAAGCTTTCTTT CASSPEGSPEAFF TRBJ1-1 13 TRBV5-5 . .
TGCGCCAGCCGTTCAGGGGGCGCGACTAATGAAAAACTGTTTTTT CASRSGGATNEKLFF TRBJ1-4 15 TRBV5-1 once TRBD1
TGTGCCAGCAGCCTAAGACTAGATTACAATGAGCAGTTCTTC CASSLRLDYNEQFF TRBJ2-1 14 TRBV11-3 . .
TGTGCCAGCAGCTTAGATATGGTAACAGGGGATGGCTACACCTTC CASSLDMVTGDGYTF TRBJ1-2 15 TRBV11-2 . TRBD1
TGTGCCAGCACTGCAGTGAACACCGGGGAGCTGTTTTTT CASTAVNTGELFF TRBJ2-2 13 TRBV6-5 . .
TGTGCCAGCAGCCAAGATCCAAACAGCTTATACGAGCAGTACTTC CASSQDPNSLYEQYF TRBJ2-7 15 TRBV3-1/TRBV3-2 . .
TGTGCCAGTAGTACCGCACGCGGGGGGGATGAAAAACTGTTTTTT CASSTARGGDEKLFF TRBJ1-4 15 TRBV19 once .
TGTGCCAGCGTAGGGGGCAGCGCGGGCCCCTCCTACGAGCAGTACTTC CASVGGSAGPSYEQYF TRBJ2-7 16 TRBV28 . TRBD1
TGTGCCAGCCCCGAGACAAGCGGCAAAGACAATGAGCAGTTCTTC CASPETSGKDNEQFF TRBJ2-1 15 TRBV2 . .
TGTGCCAGCAGCCAGGGAGGACATGCGGCTTTCTTT CASSQGGHAAFF TRBJ1-1 12 TRBV14 . .
TGTGCCAGCAGTGGTGGAGATAGCAATCAGCCCCAGCATTTT CASSGGDSNQPQHF TRBJ1-5 14 TRBV25-1 . .
TGTGCCAGCAAGGGGACAGCAACTAATGAAAAACTGTTTTTT CASKGTATNEKLFF TRBJ1-4 14 TRBV27 . TRBD1
TGTGCCAGAAGCTTGTCTGTGGGGCGGAAAAAAAACATTCAGTACTTC CARSLSVGRKKNIQYF TRBJ2-4 16 TRBV7-5 . .
TGTGCCAGCAGTTTGGGCGTGGGTAGGAACATTCAGTACTTC CASSLGVGRNIQYF TRBJ2-4 14 TRBV27 . .
TGTGCCAGCAGCTCACAACCGGGACTAGCGGTTCCCAATGAGCAGTTCTTC CASSSQPGLAVPNEQFF TRBJ2-1 17 TRBV7-3 . TRBD2
TGTGCCAGCAGTGGACAGGGAGGATCCTACGAGCAGTACTTC CASSGQGGSYEQYF TRBJ2-7 14 TRBV2 many .